Following are 18 T cell receptor beta chains from one sample sequenced in a study of tumor-infiltrating lymphocytes in primary liver carcinoma. Germline DNA was also extracted, with blood RNA taken from unsorted whole blood. From 500 ng total RNA, TCR beta cDNA was generated with a primer in the constant region. Construction of TCR beta libraries relied on three successive nested multiplex PCR rounds employing slightly modified ARM-PCR. A C-beta reverse primer and TRBV1-TRBV30 forward primers served in each of the first two PCR rounds, at about 10 cycles apiece. TCRdb fed the multiplex PCR reads into MiXCR, producing one record per CDR3 protein. The sample shows roughly 330,000 distinct CDR3 sequences, roughly 61% of them seen only once. Sequences were obtained from peripheral blood. The source of these receptors is a man in his forties or fifties with primary liver carcinoma and hepatitis B virus infection.

The chain is built from TRBV11-2 and TRBJ2-7; D possibly corresponds to TRBD2 (7 bases). From germline, CDR1 is SGHAT and CDR2 FQNNGV. The V end was cut by 2 bases, the J end by 3 bases, with 20 bases between. The CDR3 has 17 residues. Here the CDR3 reads CASSLKGGARVHYEQYF. CDR3 in DNA: TGTGCCAGCAGCTTAAAAGGGGGGGCCAGGGTGCACTACGAGCAGTACTTC.

V gene TRBV11-2 combines with J gene TRBJ2-7; 10 nucleotides match TRBD1. CDR1 SGHAT and CDR2 FQNNGV come from the germline V gene. The V and J ends lost 0 bases and 10 bases, in that order; junction bases with no gene match: 9. The CDR3 is 15 amino acids. CDR3 in DNA: TGTGCCAGCAGCTTAGAGGAGACAGGGGGCTGGGAACAGTACTTC. Its protein is CASSLEETGGWEQYF.

Worth noting for this clonotype: A read error may account for a junction end that differs from germline. The chain carries TRBV5-1 and TRBJ2-1, with D perhaps matching TRBD2 (6 bases). Germline CDR1 SGHRS, CDR2 YFSETQ. The CDR3 totals 14 residues. The CDR3 sequence is CANSGLTPINEQFF. Here the CDR3 DNA reads TGCGCCAACAGCGGGCTGACTCCTATAAATGAGCAGTTCTTC.

The table lists this clonotype with a few counts. V usage is TRBV7-9 and J usage is TRBJ2-7; no clear D gene. This CDR3 region has 11 residues. Between the trimmed V and J ends, which lost 5 bases and 5 bases, there was a span of 7 bases. Germline loops: CDR1 SEHNR, CDR2 FQNEAQ (reference sequence). The CDR3 protein is CASSLRNEQYF. In nucleotides, the CDR3 is TGTGCCAGCAGCCTCAGGAACGAGCAGTACTTC.

As regards this clonotype: A much larger clone differs from this one at a single base, so this may be a read error. This rearrangement joins TRBV6-5 to TRBJ1-2; weak D call: TRBD1 (5 bases). The CDR3 has 12 amino acids. Germline lookup yields CDR1 MNHEY and CDR2 SVGAGI. CDR3 sequence: CVSSPGRNGYTF. The CDR3 region has the DNA TGTGTCAGCTCCCCGGGGCGTAATGGCTACACCTTC.

About this clonotype: Relative to the germline gene, one junction end is altered; a read error may explain this. CDR3 sequence (DNA): TGTGCAAGCAGCCCCTTTTCCGCTGACGGCACCATATATTTT. Its translation: CASSPFSADGTIYF. The chain combines TRBV11-2 with TRBJ1-3; D not certain. Germline CDR1 and CDR2: SGHAT and FQNNGV. This CDR3 contains 14 residues.

This chain joins TRBV28 and TRBJ2-7; D call uncertain. V lost 7 bases and J lost 0, with 13 bases in between. CDR3 length equals 14 residues. CDR1 is MDHEN and CDR2 is SYDVKM in the germline V gene. The CDR3 here is CASIRPGFSYEQYF. The CDR3 DNA reads TGTGCCAGCATTCGACCCGGGTTCTCCTACGAGCAGTACTTC. Combining the CDR3 with reference TRBV28 and TRBJ2-7 gives the whole variable domain DVKVTQSSRYLVKRTGEKVFLECVQDMDHENMFWYRQDPGLGLRLIYFSYDVKMKEKGDIPEGYSVSREKKERFSLILESASTNQTSMYLCASIRPGFSYEQYFGPGTRLTVT.

Regarding this clonotype: A read error may produce the germline difference seen at one junction end. This sequence joins TRBV11-2 and TRBJ1-4, with D possibly TRBD1 on 5 matching bases. The CDR3 has 13 residues. Per the germline V gene, CDR1 is SGHAT and CDR2 is FQNNGV. DNA for the CDR3: TGTGCCAACAGCCGGGACACTAATGAAAAACTGTTTTTT. It codes for CANSRDTNEKLFF. Full variable domain (remainder filled in from reference TRBV11-2 and TRBJ1-4): EAGVAQSPRYKIIEKRQSVAFWCNPISGHATLYWYQQILGQGPKLLIQFQNNGVVDDSQLPKDRFSAERLKGVDSTLKIQPAKLEDSAVYLCANSRDTNEKLFFGSGTQLSVL.

Regarding this clonotype: The junction departs from germline at one end; a sequencing error may be responsible. V and J are TRBV11-2 and TRBJ2-5; TRBD2 is a possible D gene (6 bases). The V gene's germline CDR1 is SGHAT and CDR2 FQNNGV. The CDR3 loop spans 14 amino acids. The CDR3 spells CASSLVPGRETQNF. The CDR3 DNA follows: TGTGCCAGCAGCTTAGTTCCAGGTCGGGAGACCCAGAACTTC.

For this clonotype: One junction end disagrees with the germline gene, perhaps due to a read error. The gene calls are TRBV4-1 and TRBJ2-5; 7 bases are shared with TRBD2. CDR3 length: 15 amino acids. The germline CDR1 and CDR2 sequences are MGHRA and YSYEKL. CDR3 sequence: CASSHYTGTKEAQYF. The CDR3 DNA follows: TGTGCCAGCAGCCATTATACCGGGACTAAGGAGGCCCAGTACTTC.

This clonotype was seen at least ten times. The V call is TRBV6-5, the J call TRBJ2-7; D might be TRBD1 (6 bases). Germline lookup yields CDR1 MNHEY and CDR2 SVGAGI. Between the trimmed V and J ends, which lost 5 bases and 3 bases, there was a span of 17 bases. The CDR3 is made up of 15 amino acids. CDR3 sequence: CASSPTGQTFYEQYF. In DNA, the CDR3 is TGTGCCAGCAGTCCAACAGGGCAAACCTTCTACGAGCAGTACTTC.

Many counts were recorded for this clonotype. CDR3 coding DNA: TGTGCCAGCAGTTACCGCCGCTCGCCGGGGGTCCCCTACGAGCAGTACTTC. Its translation: CASSYRRSPGVPYEQYF. The chain employs TRBV6-6 and TRBJ2-7; TRBD2 is a possible D gene (6 bases). V lost 2 bases and J lost 2, with 19 bases in between. The germline CDR1 and CDR2 sequences are MNHNY and SVGAGI (reference sequence). There are 17 residues in the CDR3.

The chain links TRBV10-2 to TRBJ2-7, with TRBD1 matching 7 bases. Germline V gives CDR1 WSHSY, CDR2 SAAADI. The CDR3 runs 15 residues. Germline trimming cut 5 bases from V and 4 bases from J; bases unmatched to any gene: 11. Written as DNA, the CDR3 is TGCGCCAGCAGTTATTGGAGACAGGGACATTACGAGCAGTACTTC. Translation: CASSYWRQGHYEQYF.

In this sample, this clonotype turned up once. One end of the junction does not line up with germline, which may come from a read error. The genes are TRBV10-2 and TRBJ2-7; D is perhaps TRBD1 (5 bases). The CDR3 loop spans 14 amino acids. The germline V gene has CDR1 WSHSY and CDR2 SAAADI. Here the CDR3 reads CASSGACTSYEQYF. As DNA, the CDR3 is TGCGCCAGTAGTGGGGCGTGTACCTCCTACGAGCAGTACTTC.

Details on this clonotype: An end of the junction differs from the germline gene, which may be a read error. The CDR3 nucleotides read TGTGTCAGCAGCGATAGACGGAATCGGCGGTCCGGGGGGCTGTTTTTT. Amino acid sequence: CVSSDRRNRRSGGLFF. V gene TRBV11-2 combines with J gene TRBJ2-2, with D perhaps TRBD2 (6 bases). Germline V lookup: CDR1 SGHAT, CDR2 FQNNGV. The CDR3 is made up of 16 amino acids.

Worth noting for this clonotype: This may be a read error: a much more frequent sequence differs by one nucleotide. The rearrangement links TRBV12-3 or TRBV12-4 to TRBJ1-4; D is ambiguous. The CDR3 is made up of 13 amino acids. The CDR3 reads CSSKGLGAEKLFF. The CDR3 nucleotides are TGTTCCAGCAAAGGGTTGGGAGCGGAAAAACTGTTTTTT.

The genes are TRBV10-1 and TRBJ1-5, with D possibly matching TRBD1 (6 bases). V lost 4 bases, J lost 0 bases, and 16 bases lay in between. Looked up from germline, CDR1 is WNHNN and CDR2 is SYGVQD (reference sequence). The CDR3 loop spans 17 amino acids. CDR3 sequence (DNA): TGCGCCAGCAGTGGTGGAACAGGGCATGATAGCAATCAGCCCCAGCATTTT. Translating gives CASSGGTGHDSNQPQHF.

Regarding this clonotype: Because the CDR3 is missing its conserved closing phenylalanine or tryptophan, this is likely a read error. V and J are TRBV7-8 and TRBJ2-1, with 7 bases identical to TRBD1. V shed 2 bases and J 0 bases; nucleotides not matched to a gene: 7. This CDR3 has 17 residues. From germline, CDR1 is SGHVS and CDR2 FQNEAQ. This chain's CDR3 is CASSLSSRTGSYNEQFL. The CDR3 DNA reads as TGTGCCAGCAGCTTATCCTCGAGGACAGGCTCCTACAATGAGCAGTTCCTC.